Each of the 8 T cell receptor beta chains below was sequenced from the same sample in a study of CD8 T cells in Susac syndrome. RNA in amounts of roughly 0.5 to 1 ug was reverse transcribed with random hexamers. TCRdb reprocessed the immunoSEQ multiplex PCR reads with MiXCR, giving one entry per CDR3 protein. The repertoire holds 150,000 to 190,000 distinct CDR3 sequences, with 90% to 95% as singletons. The sample taken for sequencing was CD8+ T cells from PBMCs. Receptors originate from a human donor with multiple sclerosis.

This sequence joins TRBV23-1 and TRBJ1-5, with TRBD1 matching over 7 bases. TRBV23-1 is an open reading frame, and its role is uncertain. The CDR3 is 18 residues long. J was trimmed by 5 bases and V by 0 bases; bases with no gene match: 13. CDR3 DNA sequence: TGCGCCAGCAGTCAATCGTTGGGGGGACAGAGTGCCTATCAGCCCCAGCATTTT. It codes for CASSQSLGGQSAYQPQHF.

This clonotype appeared once. V and J are TRBV20-1 and TRBJ2-5; D is perhaps TRBD2 (6 bases). CDR1 and CDR2 (germline): DFQATT, SNEGSKA (reference sequence). The CDR3 has 13 residues. The V end lost 3 bases, the J end lost 2 bases, and 10 bases lay between the germline ends. The CDR3 protein is CSARSGLQETQYF. CDR3 sequence (DNA): TGCAGTGCTAGGAGCGGACTACAAGAGACCCAGTACTTC.

This chain joins TRBV15 and TRBJ2-4; D might be TRBD1 (6 bases). V was pared by 3 bases and J by 0 bases, with 21 bases between. CDR3 size: 19 residues. The V gene's germline CDR1 is LNHNV and CDR2 YYDKDF (reference sequence). Written as DNA, the CDR3 is TGTGCCACCAGCAGCTTCCCGCCATCGACAGGACTAGCCAAAAACATTCAGTACTTC. Its protein is CATSSFPPSTGLAKNIQYF.

This chain uses TRBV7-8 with TRBJ2-3, with 9 positions matching TRBD2. Germline trimming cut 1 base from V and 0 bases from J; bases unmatched to any gene: 8. Germline CDR1 and CDR2: SGHVS and FQNEAQ. This CDR3 has 18 amino acids. CDR3 DNA: TGTGCCAGCAGCTTAGGAGCTAGCGGGGCCTCTAGCACAGATACGCAGTATTTT. This sequence encodes CASSLGASGASSTDTQYF.

The genes are TRBV4-1 and TRBJ2-1, with TRBD2 identical over 12 bases. This CDR3 has 17 amino acids. CDR1 is MGHRA, CDR2 YSYEKL, per germline. The junction had 9 bases not matched to a gene; V was cut back by 5 bases and J by 4 bases. CDR3: CASSYGLAGTSYNEQFF. The CDR3 DNA is TGCGCCAGCAGCTACGGACTAGCGGGGACCTCGTACAATGAGCAGTTCTTC.

The chain couples TRBV7-8 to TRBJ2-5; D is perhaps TRBD1 (6 bases). The CDR3 runs 15 residues. Germline V gene sequence: CDR1 SGHVS, CDR2 FQNEAQ. The germline V and J ends were trimmed by 5 bases and 2 bases, with 15 bases remaining between them. CDR3 nucleotide sequence: TGTGCCAGCAGCCTAACAGGGTTCGCGCAAGAGACCCAGTACTTC. This translates into CASSLTGFAQETQYF.

The CDR3 nucleotides read TGTGCCAGCAGTTTGACAGGTCACCAGCCCCAGCATTTT. Residues: CASSLTGHQPQHF. V and J are TRBV12-3 or TRBV12-4 and TRBJ1-5; possible D gene TRBD1, 6 bases. With 3 bases removed from V and 7 bases from J, the gap between germline ends came to 10 bases. This CDR3 is built from 13 residues.

This clonotype was counted once. The chain carries TRBV20-1 and TRBJ2-7; D not resolved. There are 14 residues in the CDR3. The ends were cut back, 0 bases at V and 0 bases at J, with 9 bases in the middle. Germline-derived CDR1 and CDR2 are DFQATT and SNEGSKA (reference sequence). CDR3 sequence (DNA): TGCAGTGCTAGAGATCCGACTCTCTCCTACGAGCAGTACTTC. Residues: CSARDPTLSYEQYF.